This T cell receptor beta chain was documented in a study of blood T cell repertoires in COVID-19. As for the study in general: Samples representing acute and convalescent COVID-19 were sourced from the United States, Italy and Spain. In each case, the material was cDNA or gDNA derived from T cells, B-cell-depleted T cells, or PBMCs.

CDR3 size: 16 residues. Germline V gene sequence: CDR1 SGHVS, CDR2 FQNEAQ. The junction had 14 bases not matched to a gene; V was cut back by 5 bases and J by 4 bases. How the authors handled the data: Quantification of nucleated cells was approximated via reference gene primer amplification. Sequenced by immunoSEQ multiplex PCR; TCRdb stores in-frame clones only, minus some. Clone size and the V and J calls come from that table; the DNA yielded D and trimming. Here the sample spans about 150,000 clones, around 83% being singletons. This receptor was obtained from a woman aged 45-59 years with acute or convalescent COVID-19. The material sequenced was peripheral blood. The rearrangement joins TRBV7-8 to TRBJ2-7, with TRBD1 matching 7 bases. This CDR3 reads CASSPSPRGPTYEQYF. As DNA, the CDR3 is TGTGCCAGCAGCCCTAGCCCGAGGGGGCCCACTTACGAGCAGTACTTC. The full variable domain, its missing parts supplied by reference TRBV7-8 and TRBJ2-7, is GAGVSQSPRYKVAKRGQDVALRCDPISGHVSLFWYQQALGQGPEFLTYFQNEAQLDKSGLPSDRFFAERPEGSVSTLKIQRTQQEDSAVYLCASSPSPRGPTYEQYFGPGTRLTVT.